A single T cell receptor beta chain is shown here with its context. Its antigen is not known. Clones were sequenced by immunoSEQ multiplex PCR, and TCRdb holds only the in-frame ones, with some missing. Among 150,000 to 200,000 clones listed, over 85% were seen once. The sample comes from a study of T cell responses to AZD1222 COVID-19 vaccine. Overall study findings and caveats: Baseline seropositivity characterized only a handful of AZD1222 recipients. Reportedly, close to half of spike-specific TCRs are directed against unmutated variant regions.

Germline V gene lookup returns CDR1 SGHDN and CDR2 FVKESK. This CDR3 region has 15 residues. V shed 2 bases, J shed 3 bases, and the junction held 3 bases outside the gene matches. This TCR derives from an adult who received the MenACWY meningococcal vaccine as a control. The source material was peripheral blood, sampled 28 days after the second dose of the MenACWY control vaccine. This chain connects TRBV14 to TRBJ2-1, with 8 bases lining up with TRBD2. CDR3 sequence (DNA): TGTGCCAGCAGCCAAAGAAGCGGGAGCTACAATGAGCAGTTCTTC. Translation gives CASSQRSGSYNEQFF.